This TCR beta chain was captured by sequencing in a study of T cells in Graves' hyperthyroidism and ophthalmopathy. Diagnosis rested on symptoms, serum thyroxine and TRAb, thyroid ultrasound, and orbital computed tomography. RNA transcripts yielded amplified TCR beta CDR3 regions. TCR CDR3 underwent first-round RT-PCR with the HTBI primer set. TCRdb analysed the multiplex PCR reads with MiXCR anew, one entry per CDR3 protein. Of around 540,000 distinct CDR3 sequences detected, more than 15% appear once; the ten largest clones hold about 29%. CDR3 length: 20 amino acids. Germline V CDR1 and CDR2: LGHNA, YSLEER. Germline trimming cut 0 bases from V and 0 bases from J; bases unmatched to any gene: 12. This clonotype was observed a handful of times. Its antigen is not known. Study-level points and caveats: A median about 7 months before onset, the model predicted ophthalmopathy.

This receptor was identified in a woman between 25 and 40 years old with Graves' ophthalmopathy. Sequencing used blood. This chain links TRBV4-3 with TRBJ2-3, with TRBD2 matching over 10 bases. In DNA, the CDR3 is TGCGCCAGCAGCCAAGATGTCCAGACTAGCGGGTATACTAGCACAGATACGCAGTATTTT. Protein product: CASSQDVQTSGYTSTDTQYF.